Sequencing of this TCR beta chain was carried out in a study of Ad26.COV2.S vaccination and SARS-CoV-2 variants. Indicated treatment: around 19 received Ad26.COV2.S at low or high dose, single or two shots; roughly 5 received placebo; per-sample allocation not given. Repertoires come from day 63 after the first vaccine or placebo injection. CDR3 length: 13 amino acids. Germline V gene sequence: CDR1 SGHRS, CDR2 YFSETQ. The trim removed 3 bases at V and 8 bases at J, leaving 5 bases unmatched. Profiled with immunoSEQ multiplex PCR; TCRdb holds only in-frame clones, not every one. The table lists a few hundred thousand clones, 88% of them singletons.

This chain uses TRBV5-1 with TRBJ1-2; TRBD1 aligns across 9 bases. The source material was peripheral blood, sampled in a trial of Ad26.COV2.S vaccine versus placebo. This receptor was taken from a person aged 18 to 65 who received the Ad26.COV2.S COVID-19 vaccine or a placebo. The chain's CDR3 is CASSYDGTGGYTF. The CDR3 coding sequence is TGCGCCAGCAGCTACGACGGGACAGGGGGCTACACCTTC. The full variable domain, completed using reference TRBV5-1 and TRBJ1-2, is KAGVTQTPRYLIKTRGQQVTLSCSPISGHRSVSWYQQTPGQGLQFLFEYFSETQRNKGNFPGRFSGRQFSNSRSEMNVSTLELGDSALYLCASSYDGTGGYTFGSGTRLTVV.